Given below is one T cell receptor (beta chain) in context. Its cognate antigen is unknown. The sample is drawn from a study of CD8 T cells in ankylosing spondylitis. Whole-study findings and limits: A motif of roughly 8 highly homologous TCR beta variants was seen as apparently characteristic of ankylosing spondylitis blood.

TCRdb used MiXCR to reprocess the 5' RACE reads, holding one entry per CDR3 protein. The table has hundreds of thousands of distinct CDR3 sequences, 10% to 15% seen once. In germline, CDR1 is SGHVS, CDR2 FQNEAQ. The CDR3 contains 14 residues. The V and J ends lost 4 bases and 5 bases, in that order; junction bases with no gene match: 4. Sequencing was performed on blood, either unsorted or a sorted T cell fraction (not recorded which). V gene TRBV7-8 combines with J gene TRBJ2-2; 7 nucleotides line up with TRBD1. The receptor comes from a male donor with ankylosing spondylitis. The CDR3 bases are TGTGCCAGCAGCTCGACAGGGCGGACCGGGGAGCTGTTTTTT. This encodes CASSSTGRTGELFF.